Presented here are 2 T cell receptor beta chains from one specimen sequenced in a study of blood T cell repertoires in COVID-19. Sequenced by immunoSEQ multiplex PCR; TCRdb stores in-frame clones only, minus some. The profile shows more than 95,000 clones, 89% of them singletons. The sample consisted of peripheral blood. The origin of the receptors is a woman aged 55-70 years with acute or convalescent COVID-19.

The V gene is TRBV6-5, the J gene TRBJ1-1; TRBD1 is a possible D gene (6 bases). V was clipped by 6 bases and J by 3 bases, with 11 bases between them. CDR1 is MNHEY, CDR2 SVGAGI, per germline. The CDR3 extends over 13 amino acids. The CDR3 spells CASRKNRDTEAFF. As DNA, the CDR3 is TGTGCCAGCAGGAAGAACAGGGACACTGAAGCTTTCTTT.

There are a few counts of this clone. The V gene is TRBV30, the J gene TRBJ1-1, with unresolved D. The CDR3 runs to 14 residues. The V gene's germline CDR1 is GTSNPN and CDR2 SVGIG (reference sequence). The V end lost 1 base, the J end lost 2 bases, and 11 bases lay between the germline ends. CDR3 region: CAWSEEAINTEAFF. CDR3 nucleotides: TGTGCCTGGAGTGAAGAAGCGATAAACACTGAAGCTTTCTTT.